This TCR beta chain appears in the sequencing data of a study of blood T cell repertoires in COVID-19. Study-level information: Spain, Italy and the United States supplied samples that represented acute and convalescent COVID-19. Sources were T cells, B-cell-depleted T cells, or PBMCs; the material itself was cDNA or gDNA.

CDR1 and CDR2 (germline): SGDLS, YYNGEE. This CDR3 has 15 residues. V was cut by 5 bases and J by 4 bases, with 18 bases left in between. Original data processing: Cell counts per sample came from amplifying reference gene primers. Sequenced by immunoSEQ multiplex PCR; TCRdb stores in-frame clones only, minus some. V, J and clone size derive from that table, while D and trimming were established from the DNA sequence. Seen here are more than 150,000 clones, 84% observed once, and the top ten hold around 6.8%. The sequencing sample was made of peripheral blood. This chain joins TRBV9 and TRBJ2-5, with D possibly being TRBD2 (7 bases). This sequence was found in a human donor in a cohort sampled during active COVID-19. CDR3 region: CASSALGGASETQYF. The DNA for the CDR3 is TGTGCCAGCAGTGCACTTGGGGGGGCGTCAGAGACCCAGTACTTC.